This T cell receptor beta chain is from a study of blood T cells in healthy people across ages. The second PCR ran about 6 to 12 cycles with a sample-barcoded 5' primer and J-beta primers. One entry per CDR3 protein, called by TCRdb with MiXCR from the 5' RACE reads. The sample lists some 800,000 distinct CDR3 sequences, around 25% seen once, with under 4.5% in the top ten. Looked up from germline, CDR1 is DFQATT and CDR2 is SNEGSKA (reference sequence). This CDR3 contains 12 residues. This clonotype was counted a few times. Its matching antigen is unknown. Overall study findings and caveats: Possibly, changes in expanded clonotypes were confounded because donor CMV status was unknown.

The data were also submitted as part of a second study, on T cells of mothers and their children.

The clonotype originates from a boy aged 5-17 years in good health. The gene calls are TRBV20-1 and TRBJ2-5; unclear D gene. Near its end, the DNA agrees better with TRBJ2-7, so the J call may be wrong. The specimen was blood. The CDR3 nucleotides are TGCAGTGCTACCAGTCCCTCCTACGAGCAGTACTTC. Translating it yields CSATSPSYEQYF.